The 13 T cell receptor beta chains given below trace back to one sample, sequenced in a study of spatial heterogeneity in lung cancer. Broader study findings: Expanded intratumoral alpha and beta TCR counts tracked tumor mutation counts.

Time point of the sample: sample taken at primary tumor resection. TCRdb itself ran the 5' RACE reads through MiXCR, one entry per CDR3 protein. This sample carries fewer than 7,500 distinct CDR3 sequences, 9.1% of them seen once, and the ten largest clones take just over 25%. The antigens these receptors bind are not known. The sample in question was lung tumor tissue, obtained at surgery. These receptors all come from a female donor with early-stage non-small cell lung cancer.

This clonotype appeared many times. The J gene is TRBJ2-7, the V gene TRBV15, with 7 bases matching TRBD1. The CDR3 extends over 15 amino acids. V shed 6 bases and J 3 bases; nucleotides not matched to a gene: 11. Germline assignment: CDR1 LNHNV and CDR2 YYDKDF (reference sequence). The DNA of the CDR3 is TGTGCCACCAGGAGCCCCACGGGACAGCTCTACGAGCAGTACTTC. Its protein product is CATRSPTGQLYEQYF.

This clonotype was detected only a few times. This CDR3 is CSARDSSWGLTLSGELFF. The CDR3 DNA follows: TGCAGTGCTAGAGATTCATCGTGGGGGCTAACTTTATCCGGGGAGCTGTTTTTT. J is TRBJ2-2 and V is TRBV20-1, with D perhaps TRBD1 (6 bases). The V and J ends lost 0 bases and 6 bases respectively, with 23 bases between them. The length of the CDR3 is 18 residues. Germline V lookup: CDR1 DFQATT, CDR2 SNEGSKA (reference sequence).

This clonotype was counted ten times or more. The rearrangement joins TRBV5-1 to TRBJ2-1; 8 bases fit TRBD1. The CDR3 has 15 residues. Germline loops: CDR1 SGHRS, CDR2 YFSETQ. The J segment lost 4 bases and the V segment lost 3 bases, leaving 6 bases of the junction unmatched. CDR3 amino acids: CASSSRQGSYNEQFF. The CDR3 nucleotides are TGCGCCAGCAGCTCTAGACAGGGGTCGTACAATGAGCAGTTCTTC.

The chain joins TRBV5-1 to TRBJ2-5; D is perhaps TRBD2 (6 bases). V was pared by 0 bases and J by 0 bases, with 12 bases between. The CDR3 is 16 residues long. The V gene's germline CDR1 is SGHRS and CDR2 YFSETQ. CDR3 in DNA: TGCGCCAGCAGCTTGGGACTAGTCCCGTACCAAGAGACCCAGTACTTC. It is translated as CASSLGLVPYQETQYF.

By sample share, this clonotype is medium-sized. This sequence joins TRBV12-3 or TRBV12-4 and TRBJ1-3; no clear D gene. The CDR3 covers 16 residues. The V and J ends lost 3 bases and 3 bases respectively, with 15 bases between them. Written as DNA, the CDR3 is TGTGCCAGCAGTTTGGTTCAGTCAATCTTTGGAAACACCATATATTTT. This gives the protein CASSLVQSIFGNTIYF.

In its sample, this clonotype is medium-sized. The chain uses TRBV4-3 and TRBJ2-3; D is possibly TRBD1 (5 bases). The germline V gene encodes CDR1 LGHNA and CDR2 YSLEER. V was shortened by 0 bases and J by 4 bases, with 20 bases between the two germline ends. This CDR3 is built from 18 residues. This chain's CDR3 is CASSQDRSLWAGSDTQYF. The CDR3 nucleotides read TGCGCCAGCAGCCAAGATCGAAGTCTTTGGGCAGGGTCAGATACGCAGTATTTT.

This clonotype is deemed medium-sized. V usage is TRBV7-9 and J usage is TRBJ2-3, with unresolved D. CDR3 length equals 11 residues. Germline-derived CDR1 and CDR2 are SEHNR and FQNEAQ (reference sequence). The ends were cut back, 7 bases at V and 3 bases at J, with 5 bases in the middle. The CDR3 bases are TGTGCCAGCACTTGGACAGATACGCAGTATTTT. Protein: CASTWTDTQYF. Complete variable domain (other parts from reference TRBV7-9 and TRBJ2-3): DTGVSQNPRHKITKRGQNVTFRCDPISEHNRLYWYRQTLGQGPEFLTYFQNEAQLEKSRLLSDRFSAERPKGSFSTLEIQRTEQGDSAMYLCASTWTDTQYFGPGTRLTVL.

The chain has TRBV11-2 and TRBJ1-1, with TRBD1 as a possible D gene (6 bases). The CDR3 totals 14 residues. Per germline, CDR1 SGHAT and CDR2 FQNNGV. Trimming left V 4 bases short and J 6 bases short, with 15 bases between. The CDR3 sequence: CASSWYRDNAEAFF. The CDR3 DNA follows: TGTGCCAGCAGCTGGTACCGGGACAACGCTGAAGCTTTCTTT.

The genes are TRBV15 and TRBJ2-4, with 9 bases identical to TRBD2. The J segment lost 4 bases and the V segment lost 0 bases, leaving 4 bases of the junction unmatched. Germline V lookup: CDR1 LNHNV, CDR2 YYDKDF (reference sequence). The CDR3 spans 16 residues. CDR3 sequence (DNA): TGTGCCACCAGCAGAGATGGACTAGCGCCTAAAAACATTCAGTACTTC. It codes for CATSRDGLAPKNIQYF.

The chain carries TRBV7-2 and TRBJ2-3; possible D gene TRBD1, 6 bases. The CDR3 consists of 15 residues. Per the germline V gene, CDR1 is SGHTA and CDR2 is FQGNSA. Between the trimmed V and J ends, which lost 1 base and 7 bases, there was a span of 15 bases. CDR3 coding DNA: TGTGCCAGCAGCTTAGTAAGGGGGATCGGTTATACGCAGTATTTT. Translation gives CASSLVRGIGYTQYF.

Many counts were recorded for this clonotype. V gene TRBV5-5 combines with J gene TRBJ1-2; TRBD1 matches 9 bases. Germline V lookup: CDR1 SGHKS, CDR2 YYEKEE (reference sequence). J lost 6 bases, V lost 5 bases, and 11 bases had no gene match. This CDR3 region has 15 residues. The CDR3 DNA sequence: TGTGCCAGCAGACTGGGGACAGGGCGTGTTAATGGCTACACCTTC. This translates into CASRLGTGRVNGYTF.

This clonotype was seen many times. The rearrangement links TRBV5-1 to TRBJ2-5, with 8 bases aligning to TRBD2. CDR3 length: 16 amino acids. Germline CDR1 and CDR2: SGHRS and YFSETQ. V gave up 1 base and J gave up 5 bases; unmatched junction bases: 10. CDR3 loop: CASSLRPPGLGETQYF. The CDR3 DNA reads TGCGCCAGCAGCTTGCGTCCGCCGGGACTAGGGGAGACCCAGTACTTC.

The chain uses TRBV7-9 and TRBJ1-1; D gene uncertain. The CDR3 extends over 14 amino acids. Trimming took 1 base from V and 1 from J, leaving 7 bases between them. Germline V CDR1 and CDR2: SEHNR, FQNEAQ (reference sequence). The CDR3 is CASSLEIRNTEAFF. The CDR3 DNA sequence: TGTGCCAGCAGCTTAGAGATCAGGAACACTGAAGCTTTCTTT.